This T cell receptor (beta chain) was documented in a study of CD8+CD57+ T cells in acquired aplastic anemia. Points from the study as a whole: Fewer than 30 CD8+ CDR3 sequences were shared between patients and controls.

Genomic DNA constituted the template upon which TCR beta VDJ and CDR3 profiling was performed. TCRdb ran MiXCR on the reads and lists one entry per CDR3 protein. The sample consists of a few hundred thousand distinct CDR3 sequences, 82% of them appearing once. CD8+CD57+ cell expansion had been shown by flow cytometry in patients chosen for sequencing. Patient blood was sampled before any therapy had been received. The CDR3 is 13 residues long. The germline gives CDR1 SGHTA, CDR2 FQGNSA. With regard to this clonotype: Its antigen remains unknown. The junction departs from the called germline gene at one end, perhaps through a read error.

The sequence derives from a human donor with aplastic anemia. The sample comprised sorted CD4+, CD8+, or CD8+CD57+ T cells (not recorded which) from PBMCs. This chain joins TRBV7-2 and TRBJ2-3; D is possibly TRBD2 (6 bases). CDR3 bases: TGTGCCAGCAGCTTAGCGGGAGGTGCCAAGCCGCAGTTT. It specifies CASSLAGGAKPQF.